The T cell receptor beta chain under discussion was sequenced for a study of T cell responses to AZD1222 COVID-19 vaccine. Looked up from germline, CDR1 is GTSNPN and CDR2 is SVGIG (reference sequence). V dropped 1 base and J dropped 4 bases, with 10 bases sitting between them. The CDR3 is made up of 13 amino acids. This table comes from immunoSEQ multiplex PCR, and its TCRdb copy is limited to in-frame clones, with some not included. The data contain about 100,000 clones, 89% of them singletons. Study-level results: Seropositive at baseline were only 5 to 7 AZD1222 recipients. Within unmutated variant regions lay the reported targets of nearly half of spike-specific TCRs. Donors in the cohort were predominantly white British and more often female, and clonal diversity was possibly underestimated.

Comment on this clone: No antigen is known for it.

Sequenced material: peripheral blood, taken on day 0 of MenACWY control vaccination. J is TRBJ1-2 and V is TRBV30; maybe TRBD1 (5 bases). The receptor was isolated from an adult in good health. CDR3 in amino acids: CAWSAGTGYGYTF. The CDR3 DNA is TGTGCCTGGAGTGCAGGGACGGGCTATGGCTACACCTTC. Full variable domain (outside the CDR3, taken from reference TRBV30 and TRBJ1-2): SQTIHQWPATLVQPVGSPLSLECTVEGTSNPNLYWYRQAAGRGLQLLFYSVGIGQISSEVPQNLSASRPQDRQFILSSKKLLLSDSGFYLCAWSAGTGYGYTFGSGTRLTVV.